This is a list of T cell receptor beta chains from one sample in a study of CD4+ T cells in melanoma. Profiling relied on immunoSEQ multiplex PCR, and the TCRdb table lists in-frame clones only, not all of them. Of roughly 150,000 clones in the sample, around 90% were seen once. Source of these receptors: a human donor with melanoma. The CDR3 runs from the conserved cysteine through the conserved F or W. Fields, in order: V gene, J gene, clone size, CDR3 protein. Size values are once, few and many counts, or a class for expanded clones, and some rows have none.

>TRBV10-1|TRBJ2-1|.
CASSESRLRAPGPFF
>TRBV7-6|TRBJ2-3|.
CASSLAVSGGEDTQYF
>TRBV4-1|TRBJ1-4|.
CASSHGQLTNEKLFF
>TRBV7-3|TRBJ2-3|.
CASSVGGHSDTQYF
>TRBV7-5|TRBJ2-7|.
CARSLTSGGTYEQYF
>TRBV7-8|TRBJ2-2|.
CASSQEAVRELFF
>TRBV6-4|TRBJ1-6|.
CASSDSPVNSPLHF
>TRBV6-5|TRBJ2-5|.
CASSSTLTPAQYF
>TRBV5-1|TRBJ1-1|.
CASSLSTGGVDTEAFF
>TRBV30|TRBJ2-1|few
CAWSVSVNEQFF
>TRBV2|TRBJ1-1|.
CASRDGEAEAFF
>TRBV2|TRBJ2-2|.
CASSGTQPGTGELFF
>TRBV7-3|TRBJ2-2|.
CASSLSETGELFF
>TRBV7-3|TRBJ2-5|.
CASSGWDRGLKETQYF
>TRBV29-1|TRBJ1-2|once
CSVEGGRTNFNYGYTF
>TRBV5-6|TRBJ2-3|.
CASSLVGGSTDTQYF
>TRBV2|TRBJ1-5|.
CASRRQGTGNQPQHF
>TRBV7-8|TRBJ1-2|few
CASSLERAFYGYTF
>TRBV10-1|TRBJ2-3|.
CASSVASGGSSTDTQYF
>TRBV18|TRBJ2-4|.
CASSAAWDRGRGAKNIQYF
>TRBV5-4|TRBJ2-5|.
CASNVGTIQETQYF
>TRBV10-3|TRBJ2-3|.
CVISDRGQGLTDTQYF
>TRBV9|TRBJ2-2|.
CASSVALKGQTGELFF
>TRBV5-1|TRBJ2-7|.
CASSAGTGGGEQYF
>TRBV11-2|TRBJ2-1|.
CASSLDRTQLSYNEQFF
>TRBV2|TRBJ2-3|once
CASEGLPAGSTDTQYF
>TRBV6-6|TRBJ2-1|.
CASTGPSSYNEQFF
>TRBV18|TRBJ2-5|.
CASSPPSGDTQETQYF
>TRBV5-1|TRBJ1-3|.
CASSSASVYSGNTIYF
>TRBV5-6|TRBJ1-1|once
CASTATGERARAFF
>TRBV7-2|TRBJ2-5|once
CASSFPPSPAMYF
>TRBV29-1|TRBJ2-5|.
CSVEMPQETQYF
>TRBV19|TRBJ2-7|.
CASSRSDEQYF
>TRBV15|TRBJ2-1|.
CATSRVPNNEQFF
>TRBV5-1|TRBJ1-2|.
CASSLFAGQGSYGYTF
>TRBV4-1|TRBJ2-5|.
CASSRQEVQETQYF
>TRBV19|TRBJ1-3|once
CASSIQGNTIYF
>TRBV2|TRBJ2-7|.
CASMDGTPEGQYF
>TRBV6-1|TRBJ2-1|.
CASSTGGADRDEQFF
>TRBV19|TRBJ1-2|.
CASSITRVGSYGYTF
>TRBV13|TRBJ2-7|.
CASSFAGAYEQYF
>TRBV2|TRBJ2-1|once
CASSTTRQGGAYNEQFF
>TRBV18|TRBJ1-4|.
CASSRDRASEKLFF
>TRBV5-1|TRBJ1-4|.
CASSLGGSTNEKLFF
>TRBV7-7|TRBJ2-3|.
CASSLGTGGFGDTQYF
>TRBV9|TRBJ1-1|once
CASSQGANTEAFF
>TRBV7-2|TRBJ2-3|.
CASSLDPGLTTDTQYF
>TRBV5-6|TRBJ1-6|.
CASSSTGAGGLGSPLHF
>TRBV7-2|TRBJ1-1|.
CASSLSGTGVKAFF
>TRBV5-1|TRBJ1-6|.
CATSTRGNNSPLHF
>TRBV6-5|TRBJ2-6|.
CASSLQGGANVLTF
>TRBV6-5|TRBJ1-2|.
CASRPQVSSYGYTF
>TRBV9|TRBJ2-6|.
CASSPLSTGPVLTF
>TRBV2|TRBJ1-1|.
CASREQGSDAFF
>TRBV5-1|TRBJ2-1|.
CASSVIAGGYNEQFF